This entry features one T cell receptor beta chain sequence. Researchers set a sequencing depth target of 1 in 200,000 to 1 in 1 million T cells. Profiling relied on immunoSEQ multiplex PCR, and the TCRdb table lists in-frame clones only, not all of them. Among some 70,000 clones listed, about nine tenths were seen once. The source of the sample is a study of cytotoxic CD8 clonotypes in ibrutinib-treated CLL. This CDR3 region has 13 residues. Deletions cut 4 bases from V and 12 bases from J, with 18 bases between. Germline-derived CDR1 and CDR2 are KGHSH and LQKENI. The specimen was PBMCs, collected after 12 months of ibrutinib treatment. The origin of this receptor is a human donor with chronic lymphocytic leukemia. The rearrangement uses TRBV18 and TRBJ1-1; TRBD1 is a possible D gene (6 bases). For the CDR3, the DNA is TGTGCCAGCTCACGGACCCGGGACACAGAAACTTTCTTT. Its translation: CASSRTRDTETFF.